This T cell receptor (beta chain) was captured by sequencing in a study of blood T cell repertoires in COVID-19. Assay: immunoSEQ multiplex PCR; the TCRdb copy retains only in-frame clones and omits some. The sample contains about 100,000 clones, approximately 81% of which appear only once. Germline CDR1 reads SGHRS; CDR2 reads YFSETQ. The V segment lost 3 bases and the J segment 3 bases; nucleotides outside the gene matches: 8. This CDR3 region has 17 residues. The rearrangement joins TRBV5-1 to TRBJ2-7, with 14 bases lining up with TRBD2. The sequenced sample consisted of peripheral blood. The sequence derives from a human donor in a cohort sampled during active COVID-19. The CDR3 sequence: CASSSGLAGGPGYEQYF. The DNA for the CDR3 is TGCGCCAGCAGCTCCGGACTAGCGGGGGGCCCCGGCTACGAGCAGTACTTC.